This is a list of T cell receptor beta chains from one sample in a study of blood T cell repertoires in COVID-19. Sequencing used immunoSEQ multiplex PCR; TCRdb keeps in-frame clones, though not all of them. The sample holds 150,000 to 200,000 clones, approximately 85% seen once. The sequenced sample consisted of peripheral blood. These receptor sequences come from a human donor with active or convalescent COVID-19. The donor label of this sample is uncertain. CDR3s include the opening cysteine and the closing phenylalanine or tryptophan. A D gene is named only where the DNA matches it firmly. Some rows have no size entry. The others give once, few or many, or a class for an expanded clone.

size	length	J	D	V	DNA	CDR3
NA	15	TRBJ2-3	NA	TRBV5-8	TGTGCCAGCAGCCCGATGAGGTTAATGGGTAATACGCAGTATTTT	CASSPMRLMGNTQYF
NA	20	TRBJ2-1	TRBD2	TRBV4-1	TGCGCCAGCAGCCAAGATGTCCGTCGGCTAGCGGGAGGAACCTACAATGAGCAGTTCTTC	CASSQDVRRLAGGTYNEQFF
NA	17	TRBJ2-2	NA	TRBV5-4	TGTGCCAGCAGCCCTTTTTTTGACAGTGCGAACACCGGGGAGCTGTTTTTT	CASSPFFDSANTGELFF
NA	16	TRBJ1-4	TRBD1	TRBV4-1	TGCGCCAGCAGCCAAGAGGAAGGGACAGCTAATGAAAAACTGTTTTTT	CASSQEEGTANEKLFF
NA	14	TRBJ2-7	TRBD1	TRBV5-5	TGTGCCAGCAGCCAGCGCCCAGGGGGTTACGAGCAGTACTTC	CASSQRPGGYEQYF
NA	14	TRBJ2-7	TRBD2	TRBV9	TGTGCCAGCAGCCCCTCTAGCGGGAGCCACGAGCAGTACTTC	CASSPSSGSHEQYF
NA	14	TRBJ1-1	NA	TRBV11-3	TGTGCCAGCAGCCCAGAACATACGAACACTGAAGCTTTCTTT	CASSPEHTNTEAFF
NA	17	TRBJ2-6	NA	TRBV7-9	TGTGCCAGCAGCTCACGGGAGAAAGAAAGGGGGGCCAACGTCCTGACTTTC	CASSSREKERGANVLTF
NA	13	TRBJ2-5	TRBD1	TRBV7-9	TGTGCCAGCAGCTCCGGGACAGGGGCGACCCAGTACTTC	CASSSGTGATQYF
once	13	TRBJ1-1	TRBD1	TRBV5-6	TGTGCCAGCAGGTGGGACAGGGAAACTGAAGCTTTCTTT	CASRWDRETEAFF
NA	13	TRBJ2-5	TRBD2	TRBV28	TGTGCCAGCAGTTACAGCGGGAGGGAGACCCAGTACTTC	CASSYSGRETQYF
NA	15	TRBJ2-7	TRBD1	TRBV25-1	TGTGCCAGCAGTGAACCGGGCAGGGGGACGTACGAGCAGTACTTC	CASSEPGRGTYEQYF
few	14	TRBJ2-7	TRBD1	TRBV18	TGTGCCAGCTCACCGGGACAGCTCTCCTACGAGCAGTACTTC	CASSPGQLSYEQYF
NA	18	TRBJ2-3	TRBD2	TRBV9	TGTGCCAGCAGCGTAGGCGGTCGACTAGCGGGGGCCCTAGATACGCAGTATTTT	CASSVGGRLAGALDTQYF
NA	14	TRBJ2-5	TRBD2	TRBV5-1	TGCGCCAGCAGCTTGGGAGCGGGGGGTGAGACCCAGTACTTC	CASSLGAGGETQYF
NA	15	TRBJ2-7	TRBD1	TRBV7-8	TGTGCCAGCAGCTTTTCAGGGGGCGCATATAACGAGCAGTACTTC	CASSFSGGAYNEQYF
NA	15	TRBJ1-5	NA	TRBV28	TGTGCCAGCAGTTTTCCGGGGGGGTCAGGACAGCCCCAGCATTTT	CASSFPGGSGQPQHF
NA	13	TRBJ2-1	NA	TRBV6-6	TGTGCCAGCAGTTACGCTAGTGGCGGAGAGCAGTTCTTC	CASSYASGGEQFF
NA	14	TRBJ2-1	TRBD2	TRBV5-1	TGCGCCAGTAGTCTAGCGGGGGCATACAATGAGCAGTTCTTC	CASSLAGAYNEQFF
NA	16	TRBJ2-1	TRBD2	TRBV5-1	TGCGCCAGCAGCTTGGCCCCGCGGGAGGGCAGGGATGAGCAGTTCTTC	CASSLAPREGRDEQFF
NA	14	TRBJ1-1	TRBD1	TRBV5-1	TGCGCCAGCAGCTTGACACAGGGGAGCACTGAAGCTTTCTTT	CASSLTQGSTEAFF
once	13	TRBJ2-7	NA	TRBV6-1	TGTGCCAGCAGTGAAGGGACTAACTACGAGCAGTACTTC	CASSEGTNYEQYF
NA	16	TRBJ1-5	NA	TRBV4-3	TGCGCCAGCAGCCAAGATCTCAGGGATTATGTTCAGCCCCAGCATTTT	CASSQDLRDYVQPQHF
once	16	TRBJ1-6	NA	TRBV3-1/TRBV3-2	TGTGCCAGCAAACCCAGCCCGGGGTTTGGGTTTTCACCCCTCCACTTT	CASKPSPGFGFSPLHF
NA	15	TRBJ1-5	NA	TRBV19	TGTGCCAGTAGCTCCGGACATACTAGCAATCAGCCCCAGCATTTT	CASSSGHTSNQPQHF
once	15	TRBJ1-2	NA	TRBV18	TGTGCCAGCTCACCACAGCGGGCCAGGAACTATGGCTACACCTTC	CASSPQRARNYGYTF
once	17	TRBJ2-3	NA	TRBV7-9	TGTGCCAGCAGCCAATCAACCATAAGCGGATACACAGATACGCAGTATTTT	CASSQSTISGYTDTQYF
NA	17	TRBJ1-5	TRBD1	TRBV2	TGTGCCAGCAGTGAATTCCGGGACAGGGGGGTCAATCAGCCCCAGCATTTT	CASSEFRDRGVNQPQHF
NA	14	TRBJ2-3	NA	TRBV7-2	TGTGCCAGCAGCTTAGGGACTACCACAGATACGCAGTATTTT	CASSLGTTTDTQYF
NA	14	TRBJ2-7	TRBD1	TRBV5-1	TGCGCCAGCAGCCTCCGGGACAGGGAGAACGAGCAGTACTTC	CASSLRDRENEQYF
NA	15	TRBJ1-1	TRBD1	TRBV28	TGTGCCAGCAGAGGCCCGCAGGGGGTGAACACTGAAGCTTTCTTT	CASRGPQGVNTEAFF
once	15	TRBJ1-5	NA	TRBV11-2	TGTGCCAGCAGCTTAGATCAGGGGTCTGATCAGCCCCAGCATTTT	CASSLDQGSDQPQHF
few	16	TRBJ1-6	NA	TRBV28	TGTGCCAGCACTTATGGGGGGGGGCTGTTAAATTCACCCCTCCACTTT	CASTYGGGLLNSPLHF
NA	14	TRBJ1-4	NA	TRBV6-5	TGTGCCAGCAGTTACGCCCCAGAGGGTGAAAAACTGTTTTTT	CASSYAPEGEKLFF
NA	15	TRBJ2-3	NA	TRBV27	TGTGCCCTTGGGAACGTTTCGGGGTGCACAGATACGCAGTATTTT	CALGNVSGCTDTQYF
once	13	TRBJ2-7	NA	TRBV6-1	TGTGCCAGCAGTGAACAGGGATCCTACGAGCAGTACTTC	CASSEQGSYEQYF
few	13	TRBJ1-2	NA	TRBV2	TGTGCCAGCAGTGATGAGCGGAACTATGGCTACACCTTC	CASSDERNYGYTF
NA	15	TRBJ2-3	TRBD2	TRBV7-3	TGTGCCAGCAGCTTAGGTCTAGCGGAGACAGATACGCAGTATTTT	CASSLGLAETDTQYF
once	20	TRBJ2-1	TRBD2	TRBV2	TGTGCCAGCAGTCCCTACAGACTAGCGGGGTCCCAACGCTCCTACAATGAGCAGTTCTTC	CASSPYRLAGSQRSYNEQFF
NA	13	TRBJ1-6	TRBD1	TRBV30	TGTGCCTGTGACAGGGGGCTAGGTTCACCCCTCCACTTT	CACDRGLGSPLHF
NA	17	TRBJ2-1	NA	TRBV9	TGTGCCAGCAGCGGGAATCAGCGGGCAAAAACATACAATGAGCAGTTCTTC	CASSGNQRAKTYNEQFF
NA	16	TRBJ2-7	TRBD2	TRBV5-1	TGCGCCAGCAGCGCAGGTCTTAGCGGGGGGGCCTACGAGCAGTACTTC	CASSAGLSGGAYEQYF
NA	14	TRBJ1-6	NA	TRBV6-5	TGTGCCAGCAGTAACGTACAGGGAAATTCACCCCTCCACTTT	CASSNVQGNSPLHF
NA	15	TRBJ1-4	TRBD1	TRBV15	TGTGCCACCAGCAGAACAGGGGTTGGGGGTGAAAAACTGTTTTTT	CATSRTGVGGEKLFF
NA	15	TRBJ2-1	NA	TRBV7-2	TGTGCCAGCAGCTTATACGCCAGCTCCTACAATGAGCAGTTCTTC	CASSLYASSYNEQFF
once	14	TRBJ1-4	TRBD1	TRBV6-4	TGTGCCAGCAGTCAAGACAGGGGGAATGAAAAACTGTTTTTT	CASSQDRGNEKLFF
few	14	TRBJ1-5	NA	TRBV28	TGTGCCAGCAGGCAAGGACAGACCAATCAGCCCCAGCATTTT	CASRQGQTNQPQHF
NA	15	TRBJ2-3	TRBD2	TRBV2	TGTGCCAGCAGTGGCGGGACTAGCGGGCCAGATACGCAGTATTTT	CASSGGTSGPDTQYF
NA	12	TRBJ2-7	NA	TRBV12-3/TRBV12-4	TGTGCCAGCAGCCCGAACTTCTACGAGCAGTACTTC	CASSPNFYEQYF
NA	13	TRBJ1-5	NA	TRBV5-4	TGTGCCAGCAGCTTGCAGGGAAACCAGCCCCAGCATTTT	CASSLQGNQPQHF
NA	18	TRBJ1-2	TRBD1	TRBV7-2	TGTGCCAGCACCGCCACAGGGGGCGCGCATGGTGCTAACTATGGCTACACCTTC	CASTATGGAHGANYGYTF
once	13	TRBJ1-5	NA	TRBV6-5	TGTGCCAGCAGAACTACGAGGAATCAGCCCCAGCATTTT	CASRTTRNQPQHF
NA	11	TRBJ2-7	NA	TRBV19	TGTGCCAGTAGCTCTTTCTACGAGCAGTACTTC	CASSSFYEQYF
NA	15	TRBJ2-7	NA	TRBV7-9	TGTGCCAGCAGCTTAGCGCTTGACAGGGAGGCCGAGCAGTACTTC	CASSLALDREAEQYF
NA	15	TRBJ2-7	TRBD1	TRBV9	TGTGCCAGCAGCGCCGGGACAGGGGGCCTCTACGAGCAGTACTTC	CASSAGTGGLYEQYF
NA	14	TRBJ2-5	NA	TRBV20-1	TGCAGTGCTAGTGACACGGGGGTGGGAGAGACCCAGTACTTC	CSASDTGVGETQYF
NA	17	TRBJ1-5	TRBD1	TRBV5-5	TGTGCCAGCAGCTTTGCCCCCACACAGGGGTGGAATCAGCCCCAGCATTTT	CASSFAPTQGWNQPQHF
NA	15	TRBJ1-6	NA	TRBV7-3	TGTGCCAGCAGCCTCTCAGTCCGGAGAGGCTCACCCCTCCACTTT	CASSLSVRRGSPLHF
NA	14	TRBJ1-3	NA	TRBV6-6	TGTGCCAGCATTACAGGGAGGGGGGGAAACACCATATATTTT	CASITGRGGNTIYF
NA	15	TRBJ2-7	TRBD1	TRBV7-9	TGTGCCAGCAGCCTGACGACAGGGACCTCCTACGAGCAGTACTTC	CASSLTTGTSYEQYF